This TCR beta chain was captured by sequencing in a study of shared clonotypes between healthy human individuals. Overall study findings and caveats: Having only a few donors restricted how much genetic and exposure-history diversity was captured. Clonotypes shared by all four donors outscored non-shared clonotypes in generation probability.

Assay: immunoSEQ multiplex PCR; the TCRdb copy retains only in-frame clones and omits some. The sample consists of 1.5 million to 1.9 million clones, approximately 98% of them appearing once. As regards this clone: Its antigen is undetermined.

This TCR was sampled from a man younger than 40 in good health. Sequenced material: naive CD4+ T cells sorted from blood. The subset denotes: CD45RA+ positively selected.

The CDR3, as DNA: TGTGCCAGCAGCTTAGTAGGGTCCGGCTACAATGAGCAGTTCTTC. The encoded protein is CASSLVGSGYNEQFF. This chain links TRBV7-8 with TRBJ2-1; no firm D call. Germline V gene sequence: CDR1 SGHVS, CDR2 FQNEAQ. This CDR3 comprises 15 residues. The ends were cut back, 1 base at V and 3 bases at J, with 10 bases in the middle.